This T cell receptor (beta chain) came from a study of CD8+CD57+ T cells in acquired aplastic anemia. Whole-study findings and limits: Patients shared twenty-nine CD8+ CDR3 sequences with controls. Simpson's diversity of CD8+ cells was not significantly different in patients compared with controls.

The template used for profiling TCR beta VDJ and CDR3 was genomic DNA. In TCRdb, the reads were re-called with MiXCR into one record per CDR3 protein. This sample has a few hundred thousand distinct CDR3 sequences, with around 60% found just once. The sample holds many counts of this clonotype. What it binds is not known. The CDR3 totals 14 residues. The ends were cut back, 1 base at V and 0 bases at J, with 4 bases in the middle. Germline V gene lookup returns CDR1 LNHNV and CDR2 YYDKDF (reference sequence). V gene TRBV15 combines with J gene TRBJ1-3, with D uncertain. The sample taken for sequencing was sorted CD4+, CD8+, or CD8+CD57+ T cells (not recorded which) from PBMCs. The TCR comes from a human donor in good health. The CDR3 is CATSRGVSGNTIYF. The DNA for the CDR3 is TGTGCCACCAGCAGAGGGGTCTCTGGAAACACCATATATTTT.